The 20 T cell receptor beta chains in this list originate from one sample, sequenced in a study of beta chain features in type 1 diabetes. Sequenced material consisted of expressed TCRB transcripts (all of the isolated RNA was reverse transcribed). Clones were read by immunoSEQ multiplex PCR, and TCRdb kept only the in-frame ones, dropping some. Of under 950,000 clones listed, roughly 16% were seen once; the top ten hold 0.02% to 0.03%. The source material was naive CD4+ T cells from blood. The receptor source for this set is a woman younger than 35 in good health.

The table lists this clone with a few counts. The J gene is TRBJ1-1, the V gene TRBV7-9; D ambiguous. The CDR3 is made up of 13 amino acids. Trimming removed 1 base from V and 6 bases from J, with 9 bases in between. Per the germline V gene, CDR1 is SEHNR and CDR2 is FQNEAQ (reference sequence). The CDR3 reads CASSLGVGAEAFF. For the CDR3, the DNA is TGTGCCAGCAGCTTAGGGGTTGGAGCTGAAGCTTTCTTT.

This clone was counted only a few times. This chain uses TRBV5-1 with TRBJ2-3; 7 bases are a match to TRBD2. The V segment lost 6 bases and the J segment 0 bases; nucleotides outside the gene matches: 10. The CDR3 is made up of 16 amino acids. Germline assignment: CDR1 SGHRS and CDR2 YFSETQ. CDR3 protein: CASTIAVSGSTDTQYF. CDR3 nucleotides: TGCGCCAGCACCATTGCAGTTAGCGGGAGCACAGATACGCAGTATTTT. The full variable domain, in which reference TRBV5-1 and TRBJ2-3 provide the parts outside the CDR3, is KAGVTQTPRYLIKTRGQQVTLSCSPISGHRSVSWYQQTPGQGLQFLFEYFSETQRNKGNFPGRFSGRQFSNSRSEMNVSTLELGDSALYLCASTIAVSGSTDTQYFGPGTRLTVL.

This rearrangement joins TRBV2 to TRBJ2-1; TRBD2 matches 9 bases. V shed 9 bases and J 9 bases; nucleotides not matched to a gene: 9. Germline CDR1 is SNHLY and CDR2 is FYNNEI. The CDR3 is 13 amino acids. This CDR3 reads CASSMGLAFEQFF. The CDR3 nucleotides read TGTGCCAGTTCGATGGGACTAGCTTTTGAGCAGTTCTTC.

V is TRBV7-8 and J is TRBJ1-2; a weak D match, TRBD1 (6 bases). The CDR3 contains 15 residues. Germline CDR1 is SGHVS and CDR2 is FQNEAQ. V lost 1 base to trimming and J lost 2 bases, with 11 bases between them. The CDR3 coding sequence is TGTGCCAGCAGCTTAGAGCTAGGACAGAACTATGGCTACACCTTC. Its translation: CASSLELGQNYGYTF.

The chain carries TRBV5-6 and TRBJ2-5; unclear D gene. The CDR3 totals 14 residues. V lost 6 bases to trimming and J lost 1 base, with 13 bases between them. CDR1 SGHDT and CDR2 YYEEEE come from the germline V gene. CDR3 in DNA: TGTGCCAGCAATTTCGACAACAGCCAAGAGACCCAGTACTTC. As protein: CASNFDNSQETQYF.

CDR3 protein: CASSPRTSGSRETQYF. CDR3 DNA: TGTGCCAGCAGCCCGAGGACTAGCGGGAGCCGGGAGACCCAGTACTTC. The chain uses TRBV5-4 and TRBJ2-5; 13 nucleotides align to TRBD2. V dropped 4 bases and J dropped 5; count of bases not matched to a gene: 8. The CDR3 contains 16 residues. The germline V gene encodes CDR1 SGHNT and CDR2 YYREEE (reference sequence).

This clone turned up a few times. The rearrangement joins TRBV23-1 to TRBJ2-3, with D hard to call. TRBV23-1 is identified as an open reading frame with a role that is uncertain. CDR3 length equals 17 residues. V was cut by 7 bases and J by 0 bases, with 20 bases left in between. The CDR3 DNA sequence: TGCGCCAGCATCCCCATCAGTAGAGCTGGGAGCACAGATACGCAGTATTTT. The encoded protein is CASIPISRAGSTDTQYF.

This clone has a handful of counts. This chain joins TRBV7-9 and TRBJ1-1, with D possibly matching TRBD1 (5 bases). The germline gives CDR1 SEHNR, CDR2 FQNEAQ (reference sequence). The CDR3 has 16 residues. The V end lost 5 bases, the J end lost 1 base, and 17 bases lay between the germline ends. The CDR3 nucleotides read TGTGCCAGCAGCGCCAGGGCCCTGGCGGGGAACACTGAAGCTTTCTTT. Translation: CASSARALAGNTEAFF.

This clone was found a few times. The chain links TRBV5-1 to TRBJ2-2; D gene ambiguous. Germline loops: CDR1 SGHRS, CDR2 YFSETQ. V lost 1 base, J lost 0 bases, and 7 bases lay in between. The length of the CDR3 is 15 residues. The CDR3 here is CASSLTLANTGELFF. CDR3 DNA sequence: TGCGCCAGCAGCTTGACCCTAGCGAACACCGGGGAGCTGTTTTTT.

This clone was observed a few times. This chain joins TRBV27 and TRBJ2-7; D unresolved. V was shortened by 5 bases and J by 2 bases, with 19 bases between the two germline ends. The CDR3 is 16 amino acids. CDR1 and CDR2 from the germline V gene are MNHEY and SMNVEV (reference sequence). This CDR3 reads CASSPRIPESAYEQYF. The CDR3 nucleotides read TGTGCCAGCAGTCCCCGAATCCCGGAATCCGCCTACGAGCAGTACTTC.

This clone has just a few counts. The chain combines TRBV19 with TRBJ1-2; D gene ambiguous. Germline loops: CDR1 LNHDA, CDR2 SQIVND (reference sequence). The CDR3 extends over 16 amino acids. V gave up 5 bases and J gave up 4 bases, with 20 bases separating them. CDR3 nucleotides: TGTGCCAGTAGTCCCACCGAAGGGAAGGGTCGCTATGGCTACACCTTC. This gives the protein CASSPTEGKGRYGYTF.

There are a few counts of this clone. J is TRBJ2-1 and V is TRBV10-3; D may match TRBD1 or TRBD2 (7 bases each). The CDR3 extends over 12 amino acids. Germline-derived CDR1 and CDR2 are ENHRY and SYGVKD. V was pared by 7 bases and J by 15 bases, with 19 bases between. CDR3 region: CAITQGGGPWFF. In nucleotides, the CDR3 is TGTGCCATCACCCAGGGGGGGGGCCCCTGGTTCTTC.

The chain couples TRBV7-8 to TRBJ2-1, with a tentative D call TRBD2 (6 bases). V was clipped by 5 bases and J by 5 bases, with 19 bases between them. CDR3 length: 16 residues. Germline assignment: CDR1 SGHVS and CDR2 FQNEAQ. The CDR3 reads CASSNSPRENNNEQFF. CDR3 coding DNA: TGTGCCAGCAGCAATAGCCCCCGGGAGAATAACAATGAGCAGTTCTTC.

To note about this clone: The sample carries other DNA sequences with the same CDR3. The J gene is TRBJ2-3, the V gene TRBV9; D gene ambiguous. The germline V gene has CDR1 SGDLS and CDR2 YYNGEE. Between the trimmed V and J ends, which lost 0 bases and 1 base, there was a span of 6 bases. This CDR3 spans 14 amino acids. The CDR3 sequence is CASSVGPGTDTQYF. The DNA of the CDR3 is TGTGCCAGCAGCGTAGGACCCGGCACAGATACGCAGTATTTT.

This clone was picked up a small number of times. The V gene is TRBV5-4, the J gene TRBJ1-1, with TRBD1 as a possible D gene (5 bases). Germline V CDR1 and CDR2: SGHNT, YYREEE (reference sequence). The V and J ends lost 4 bases and 6 bases respectively, with 16 bases between them. This CDR3 has 14 amino acids. The CDR3 is CASSAIVGEPEAFF. In DNA form, the CDR3 reads TGTGCCAGCAGCGCTATTGTAGGGGAACCTGAAGCTTTCTTT.

This clone has only a few counts. V is TRBV29-1 and J is TRBJ2-1; maybe TRBD2 (7 bases). Between the trimmed V and J ends, which lost 7 bases and 0 bases, there was a span of 19 bases. Germline CDR1 and CDR2: SQVTM and ANQGSEA. CDR3 size: 16 residues. As DNA, the CDR3 is TGCAGCGCCTACGGGGGGCAGTCGAGCTCCTACAATGAGCAGTTCTTC. Protein: CSAYGGQSSSYNEQFF.

This chain links TRBV6-5 with TRBJ1-2; a possible D gene is TRBD1 (6 bases). This CDR3 is 13 amino acids long. The germline V and J ends were trimmed by 6 bases and 4 bases, with 12 bases remaining between them. CDR1 is MNHEY and CDR2 is SVGAGI in the germline V gene. CDR3 nucleotide sequence: TGTGCCAGCAGCCCAGGGGTCGGCTATGGCTACACCTTC. Translated, it gives CASSPGVGYGYTF.

In its sample, this clone was seen a few times. The same CDR3 arises from other DNA sequences in this sample as well. The rearrangement links TRBV28 to TRBJ1-2; D gene unclear. V was shortened by 2 bases and J by 2 bases, with 6 bases between the two germline ends. From germline, CDR1 is MDHEN and CDR2 SYDVKM. This CDR3 comprises 13 residues. The CDR3 loop reads CASSLGLNYGYTF. Here the CDR3 DNA reads TGTGCCAGCAGTTTAGGACTCAACTATGGCTACACCTTC.

This clone was seen a handful of times. V and J are TRBV5-1 and TRBJ2-2; D may correspond to TRBD1 or TRBD2 (5 bases each). Trimming cost V 3 bases and J 5 bases, with 17 bases left between them. This CDR3 spans 16 amino acids. Germline V gives CDR1 SGHRS, CDR2 YFSETQ. The CDR3: CASSSLGERGTGELFF. The CDR3 DNA sequence: TGCGCCAGCAGCTCCCTCGGGGAAAGGGGAACCGGGGAGCTGTTTTTT.

This clone was seen a few times. Relative to the germline gene, one junction end is altered; a read error may explain this. The V and J genes are TRBV15 and TRBJ2-5, with TRBD2 as a possible D gene (6 bases). The CDR3 runs to 12 residues. The V gene's germline CDR1 is LNHNV and CDR2 YYDKDF (reference sequence). DNA of the CDR3: TGTGCCACCAGCACTCTGGGACTCGATCCGGACTTC. Its protein product is CATSTLGLDPDF.